This T cell receptor (beta chain) was identified during a study of T cells in Graves' hyperthyroidism and ophthalmopathy. The hyperthyroidism patients had all been newly diagnosed, and their disease duration was under 2 months. Their ages ranged from 18 to 65 years. This clonotype was counted many times. Per the germline V gene, CDR1 is SEHNR and CDR2 is FQNEAQ (reference sequence). This CDR3 has 15 residues. Trimming cost V 4 bases and J 6 bases; bases outside gene matches: 5. Amplification targeted TCR beta CDR3 regions from RNA transcripts. In the first-round RT-PCR of the TCR CDR3, the HTBI primer set was used. TCRdb re-called the multiplex PCR reads with MiXCR, one entry per CDR3 protein. The sample contains about 420,000 distinct CDR3 sequences, approximately 14% of which appear only once.

The sequenced material came from blood. The sequence was collected from a woman between 18 and 29 years old with Graves' hyperthyroidism. The rearrangement uses TRBV7-9 and TRBJ1-4, with 10 bases identical to TRBD1. The CDR3 sequence is CASSSPGTGDEKLFF. The CDR3 region has the DNA TGTGCCAGCAGCTCCCCCGGGACAGGGGATGAAAAACTGTTTTTT. Full variable domain (missing parts from reference TRBV7-9 and TRBJ1-4): DTGVSQNPRHKITKRGQNVTFRCDPISEHNRLYWYRQTLGQGPEFLTYFQNEAQLEKSRLLSDRFSAERPKGSFSTLEIQRTEQGDSAMYLCASSSPGTGDEKLFFGSGTQLSVL.